Listed here is a single T cell receptor (beta chain). These data are taken from a study of T-cell reconstitution after alpha-beta-depleted transplantation in children. Trimming left V 4 bases short and J 0 bases short, with 13 bases between. Germline V gene lookup returns CDR1 LNHDA and CDR2 SQIVND (reference sequence). The CDR3 totals 16 residues. Unique molecular identifiers were incorporated into the prepared TCRbeta library. TCRdb re-analysed the PCR reads in MiXCR, keeping a single row per CDR3 protein. This table has some 520,000 distinct CDR3 sequences, approximately 29% appearing once. This rearrangement joins TRBV19 to TRBJ1-5; D not certain. The TCR originated in a human donor who donated a stem cell graft to a child with aplastic anemia. The sequencing here drew on PBMCs from the stem cell graft donor, taken from the stem cell graft. The CDR3 DNA sequence: TGTGCCAGTAGTACTTGGGGAGGCAATAGCAATCAGCCCCAGCATTTT. Translation: CASSTWGGNSNQPQHF.